What follows are 15 T cell receptor beta chains derived from one specimen sequenced in a study of T cells in women clearing cervical HPV infection. Profiling relied on immunoSEQ multiplex PCR, and the TCRdb table lists in-frame clones only, not all of them. Seen in this sample are about 23,000 clones; the ten most common clones hold roughly 2.7%. The specimen was blood buffy coat. The receptors originated from a woman aged 18-70 years with a cervical HPV16 infection that either progressed to CIN3+ or cleared (not recorded which).

Concerning this clone itself: The CDR3 is cut off 3 residues early in the read; its end comes from the germline J gene. This chain joins TRBV5-6 and TRBJ2-7; D gene ambiguous. Trimming shortened V by 0 bases and J by 2 bases, and 9 bases separated the two germline ends. The V gene's germline CDR1 is SGHDT and CDR2 YYEEEE. This CDR3 has 14 residues. CDR3: CASSLGLMTYEQYF. CDR3 bases read: TGTGCCAGCAGCTTGGGACTGATGACCTACGAG.

The sequenced CDR3 bases are TGCAGTGCTAGTCCCGGGACTAGCGGGGGAGGGTGGAAGACC. Amino acids: CSASPGTSGGGWKT. The entire CDR3 protein reads CSASPGTSGGGWKTQYF. The chain links TRBV20-1 to TRBJ2-5, with 14 bases aligning to TRBD2. Sequencing ends 3 residues short of the CDR3 end; the germline J gene provides the rest. Trimming took 3 bases from V and 6 from J; bases not matched to a gene: 12. The CDR3 consists of 17 residues. Germline loops: CDR1 DFQATT, CDR2 SNEGSKA (reference sequence).

Remarks on this clone: Read data end 3 residues before the CDR3 end; the end is taken from the germline J gene. The chain employs TRBV2 and TRBJ1-2, with D hard to call. The V gene's germline CDR1 is SNHLY and CDR2 FYNNEI. CDR3 length: 14 residues. V lost 6 bases and J lost 0, with 11 bases in between. CDR3 DNA (partial): TGTGCCAGCAGAACACAGACAACTAACTATGGC. Its protein is CASRTQTTNYG. The CDR3 in its entirety is CASRTQTTNYGYTF.

The CDR3 loop is CASSYVPRMPRGNTIYF. CDR3 bases read: TGTGCCAGCAGTTACGTCCCCAGGATGCCTCGGGGAAACACC. The chain uses TRBV6-2 or TRBV6-3 and TRBJ1-3; unclear D gene. With the read ending 3 residues before the CDR3 end, the germline J gene is used to fill in that end. CDR1 and CDR2 from the germline V gene are MNHEY and SVGEGT. Trimming took off 2 bases at V and 4 bases at J, with 18 bases between the two ends. The CDR3 covers 17 residues.

As concerns this clone: The read ends 3 residues before the CDR3 terminus; that terminus is restored from the germline J gene. The V call is TRBV9, the J call TRBJ2-1; 7 bases map to TRBD2. Germline CDR1 is SGDLS and CDR2 is YYNGEE. There are 19 residues in the CDR3. With 3 bases clipped from V and 0 bases from J, the junction kept 15 bases outside the gene matches. CDR3 in amino acids: CASSGALRREMSSYNEQFF. CDR3 bases read: TGTGCCAGCAGCGGGGCCTTAAGGCGGGAGATGAGCTCCTACAATGAG.

The DNA read from the CDR3 is TGTGCCAGTTACAGTATATTAGGTGGGCACACTGAA. Translating it yields CASYSILGGHTE. The CDR3 as a whole reads CASYSILGGHTEAFF. The chain employs TRBV19 and TRBJ1-1; D unresolved. The read terminates 3 residues ahead of where the CDR3 ends, so the germline J gene completes it. V lost 8 bases and J 3 bases, leaving 19 bases between the germline ends. CDR1 and CDR2 from the germline V gene are LNHDA and SQIVND (reference sequence). This CDR3 is 15 amino acids long.

About this clone: The read finishes 3 residues shy of the CDR3 end, and the germline J gene is used to complete it. The chain is built from TRBV18 and TRBJ1-2; D is undetermined. Germline CDR1 is KGHSH and CDR2 is LQKENI. Trimming removed 0 bases from V and 5 bases from J, with 10 bases in between. CDR3 length: 14 amino acids. The CDR3 here is CASSPPIQGYGYTF. Partial CDR3 DNA: TGTGCCAGCTCACCACCAATCCAAGGTTATGGC.

In terms of frequency, this clone is medium-sized. Mismatch with germline at one junction end may stem from a read error. The read falls 3 residues short of the CDR3 end, and the missing part is taken from the germline J gene. The same CDR3 arises from other DNA sequences in this sample as well. The chain is built from TRBV4-2 and TRBJ1-5; 9 bases fit TRBD1. The CDR3 contains 14 residues. The germline V gene encodes CDR1 LGHNA and CDR2 YNFKEQ. CDR3: CASSQTGGNQPQHF. The sequenced CDR3 bases are TGCGCCAGCAGCCAGACAGGGGGTAATCAGCCC.

Concerning this clone: The read ends 3 residues shy of where the CDR3 ends; the end is completed using the germline J gene. J is TRBJ2-1 and V is TRBV28; 10 positions agree with TRBD2. CDR1 is MDHEN, CDR2 SYDVKM, per germline. The trim removed 4 bases at V and 4 bases at J, leaving 13 bases unmatched. The CDR3 length is 18 residues. CDR3 bases read: TGTGCCAGCAGTTCCCCTAGATCGACTAGCGGGTTATACAATGAG. Amino acids: CASSSPRSTSGLYNE. The entire CDR3 reads CASSSPRSTSGLYNEQFF.

In the case of this clone: Sequencing ends 3 residues short of the CDR3 end; the germline J gene provides the rest. The J gene is TRBJ2-2, the V gene TRBV9, with 8 bases fitting TRBD2. The germline V gene encodes CDR1 SGDLS and CDR2 YYNGEE. J was trimmed by 3 bases and V by 2 bases; bases with no gene match: 3. This CDR3 is built from 15 residues. CDR3 amino acids: CASSVSGGDTGELFF. The covered CDR3 bases are TGTGCCAGCAGCGTCTCGGGGGGGGACACCGGGGAG. The whole variable domain, filled in from reference TRBV9 and TRBJ2-2, reads DSGVTQTPKHLITATGQRVTLRCSPRSGDLSVYWYQQSLDQGLQFLIQYYNGEERAKGNILERFSAQQFPDLHSELNLSSLELGDSALYFCASSVSGGDTGELFFGEGSRLTVL.

Points on this clone: The read terminates 3 residues before the CDR3 end, so the remaining end is supplied by the germline J gene. This sequence joins TRBV5-6 and TRBJ2-7; TRBD2 matches 8 bases. CDR1 and CDR2 from the germline V gene are SGHDT and YYEEEE. The CDR3 sequence is 15 residues long. V lost 6 bases and J lost 3; bases outside the gene matches: 11. CDR3 sequence reads: CASNPTSGINYEQYF. Incomplete CDR3 DNA: TGTGCCAGCAACCCAACTAGCGGTATAAACTACGAG.

A remark on this clone: The read terminates 3 residues before the CDR3 end, so the remaining end is supplied by the germline J gene. V and J are TRBV19 and TRBJ2-5, with a possible D match to TRBD2 (5 bases). The ends were cut back, 7 bases at V and 5 bases at J, with 20 bases in the middle. The CDR3 covers 15 residues. Germline CDR1 is LNHDA and CDR2 is SQIVND (reference sequence). The part of the CDR3 DNA that was read is TGTGCCAGTACTTATGCGCTAGGAGGCTGGGAGACC. Translating gives CASTYALGGWET. The whole CDR3 region reads CASTYALGGWETQYF.

Concerning this clone itself: The read comes to an end 3 residues before the CDR3 does, leaving the germline J gene to fill in the end. V and J are TRBV7-2 and TRBJ1-1; weak D call: TRBD1 (5 bases). Germline assignment: CDR1 SGHTA and CDR2 FQGNSA. This CDR3 is built from 13 residues. V dropped 8 bases and J dropped 1 base, with 11 bases sitting between them. CDR3 bases read: TGTGCCAGCCACAGGCAACCGAACACTGAA. Protein sequence: CASHRQPNTE. The CDR3 reads in full as CASHRQPNTEAFF.

The DNA read from the CDR3 is TGTGCCAGCAGCTTATTAGGGACAGGAGGGGATGAG. It yields the protein CASSLLGTGGDE. In full, the CDR3 reads CASSLLGTGGDEQFF. V and J are TRBV7-9 and TRBJ2-1, with TRBD1 identical over 8 bases. With the read ending 3 residues before the CDR3 end, the germline J gene is used to fill in that end. This CDR3 comprises 15 residues. Per germline, CDR1 SEHNR and CDR2 FQNEAQ (reference sequence). With V trimmed by 2 bases and J by 8 bases, 8 bases remained unmatched.

With regard to this clone: The CDR3 end falls 3 residues outside the read, so it is completed with the germline J gene. The J gene is TRBJ1-1, the V gene TRBV29-1, with unresolved D. The CDR3 is 13 residues long. The germline V gene encodes CDR1 SQVTM and CDR2 ANQGSEA. The V and J ends lost 7 bases and 0 bases respectively, with 12 bases between them. CDR3 sequence: CSAEEGMNTEAFF. The sequenced part of the CDR3 DNA is TGCAGCGCCGAGGAGGGCATGAACACTGAA.